The 25 T cell receptor delta chains given below trace back to one sample, sequenced in a study of gamma-delta T cells after stem cell transplantation (dated by TCRdb to 2016 to 2017). The protocol used for the library was RT-PCR. This sample was sequenced with an Illumina MiSeq. For TCRdb, the public reads were processed anew by CATT, and duplicate DNA sequences were folded into one row. The sample table shows 10,000 to 13,000 delta-chain clones, and 38% are seen once. The top ten clones comprise under 3% of the sample. Sequenced sample: gamma-delta T cells. All receptors derive from a human donor. It is not recorded whose cells these are; they may come from a transplant donor.

A remark on this clone: Relative to the germline gene, one junction end is altered; a read error may explain this. The rearrangement uses TRDV2 and TRDJ3, with 10 positions matching TRDD3. The CDR3 is made up of 17 amino acids. Germline V CDR1 and CDR2: GEAIGNYY, EKD. The CDR3 here is CACDTGGYSLDPRQLFF. Here the CDR3 DNA reads TGTGCCTGTGACACTGGGGGATACTCCTTGGACCCCCGACAGCTGTTTTTC.

Relative to its sample, this clone is medium-sized. This chain links TRDV2 with TRDJ3; 7 bases are shared with TRDD3. CDR1 and CDR2 (germline): GEAIGNYY, EKD. The junction had 7 bases not matched to a gene; V was cut back by 0 bases and J by 3 bases. CDR3 length equals 18 residues. CDR3 DNA: TGTGCCTGTGACACCGTAGGCTGGGGATACTGGGACACCCGACAGATGTTTTTC. Amino acid sequence: CACDTVGWGYWDTRQMFF.

V usage is TRDV1 and J usage is TRDJ1; a possible D gene is TRDD3 (6 bases). The CDR3 has 24 residues. CDR1 is TSWWSYY and CDR2 is QGS in the germline V gene. V was pared by 11 bases and J by 1 base, with 47 bases between. The CDR3 region is CAIVRTFIYVGGLSRHGGTDKLIF. The CDR3 nucleotides read TGTGCTATTGTGAGGACCTTCATATACGTTGGGGGTCTCTCCCGCCATGGGGGCACCGATAAACTCATCTTT.

As for this clone: A read error may produce the germline difference seen at one junction end. Other DNA sequences within the sample encode an identical CDR3. CDR3 nucleotides: TGTGCTCTTGGGGAATACAGTCGTGGCTTCCTACGGGGGATACGCAAGGGGGGAGATAAACTCATCTTC. As protein: CALGEYSRGFLRGIRKGGDKLIF. This chain joins TRDV1 and TRDJ1; 10 nucleotides line up with TRDD3. The CDR3 is made up of 23 amino acids. CDR1 and CDR2 from the germline V gene are TSWWSYY and QGS.

This clone has a handful of counts. V gene TRDV1 combines with J gene TRDJ1; 8 bases line up with TRDD3. From germline, CDR1 is TSWWSYY and CDR2 QGS. The CDR3 runs to 20 residues. The J segment lost 3 bases and the V segment lost 1 base, leaving 19 bases of the junction unmatched. CDR3 in DNA: TGTGCTCTTGGGGAACCGGGGTGGATTTGGGGGATCCAAGGGGCCGATAAACTCATCTTT. It encodes CALGEPGWIWGIQGADKLIF.

This clone was observed a handful of times. The CDR3 loop reads CACDPNNGWGILPTDKLIF. CDR3 coding DNA: TGTGCCTGTGACCCCAATAACGGCTGGGGGATACTACCCACCGATAAACTCATCTTT. The chain links TRDV2 to TRDJ1, with 11 bases fitting TRDD3. The CDR3 loop spans 19 amino acids. CDR1 and CDR2 from the germline V gene are GEAIGNYY and EKD. Trimming took 3 bases from V and 1 from J; bases not matched to a gene: 15.

This chain joins TRDV1 and TRDJ1, with 13 bases identical to TRDD3. The junction had 3 bases not matched to a gene; V was cut back by 3 bases and J by 2 bases. Germline V gene lookup returns CDR1 TSWWSYY and CDR2 QGS. This CDR3 is 16 amino acids long. The CDR3 loop is CALGDYWGIRTDKLIF. CDR3 nucleotide sequence: TGTGCTCTTGGGGACTACTGGGGGATACGGACCGATAAACTCATCTTT.

There are a few counts of this clone. This chain connects TRDV2 to TRDJ2; 12 bases agree with TRDD3. Looked up from germline, CDR1 is GEAIGNYY and CDR2 is EKD. Germline trimming cut 1 base from V and 4 bases from J; bases unmatched to any gene: 0. This CDR3 is 15 amino acids long. In DNA, the CDR3 is TGTGCCTGTGACACACTGGGGGATACGACAGCACAACTCTTCTTT. Its translation: CACDTLGDTTAQLFF.

This clone is medium-sized in the sample. The rearrangement joins TRDV2 to TRDJ1; 12 positions match TRDD3. V lost 2 bases to trimming and J lost 3 bases; unmatched junction nucleotides: 9. The CDR3 consists of 17 residues. The germline V gene has CDR1 GEAIGNYY and CDR2 EKD. CDR3 DNA sequence: TGTGCCTGTGACATCCACGTACTGGGGGATACAGCCGATAAACTCATCTTT. Translation gives CACDIHVLGDTADKLIF.

V and J are TRDV3 and TRDJ1, with D possibly TRDD3 on 5 matching bases. CDR3 length: 18 amino acids. V was trimmed by 2 bases and J by 3 bases, leaving 28 bases between them. Germline-derived CDR1 and CDR2 are TVYSNPD and GDNSRS (reference sequence). For the CDR3, the DNA is TGTGCCTTTGTTGATGCGGGATTCGGGTCGAAGCTCGCCGATAAACTCATCTTT. Translated: CAFVDAGFGSKLADKLIF.

Details on this clone: A clone one base away is much larger, so this may be a read error. The sample carries other DNA sequences with the same CDR3. The rearrangement joins TRDV2 to TRDJ3; 9 bases are shared with TRDD3. Per the germline V gene, CDR1 is GEAIGNYY and CDR2 is EKD. The CDR3 loop spans 18 amino acids. The ends lost 0 bases at V and 4 bases at J; junction bases unmatched: 6. As DNA, the CDR3 is TGTGCCTGTGACACCTTACTGGGGGACACTTGGGACACCCGACAGATGTTTTTC. It yields the protein CACDTLLGDTWDTRQMFF.

A few counts support this clone. V and J are TRAV29/DV5 and TRDJ1, with 9 bases fitting TRDD3. CDR3 length equals 19 residues. J was trimmed by 0 bases and V by 0 bases; bases with no gene match: 15. Germline V gives CDR1 NSMFDY, CDR2 ISSIKDK. The CDR3 here is CAASALVLGEIEYTDKLIF. The CDR3 coding sequence is TGTGCAGCAAGCGCGCTGGTACTGGGGGAAATAGAGTACACCGATAAACTCATCTTT.

As to this clone: This sequence may be a read error, since a much larger clone differs from it by one base. The J gene is TRDJ3, the V gene TRDV2; 7 bases are shared with TRDD3. Germline V gives CDR1 GEAIGNYY, CDR2 EKD. Trimming cost V 0 bases and J 0 bases; bases outside gene matches: 19. The CDR3 consists of 23 residues. For the CDR3, the DNA is TGTGCCTGTGACACCGCATACGGCATTACTGGGGTACCCTTCTCCTGGGACACCCGACAGATGTTTTTC. Its protein product is CACDTAYGITGVPFSWDTRQMFF.

This clone occurred a few times. V usage is TRDV1 and J usage is TRDJ1; 9 positions match TRDD2. The CDR3 extends over 18 amino acids. V shed 8 bases, J shed 3 bases, and the junction held 19 bases outside the gene matches. Germline V lookup: CDR1 TSWWSYY, CDR2 QGS. CDR3 sequence (DNA): TGTGCTCTTTTTCGCCTTCCTACGTTCGCTGGGGGGCCCGATAAACTCATCTTT. It yields the protein CALFRLPTFAGGPDKLIF.

This chain links TRDV2 with TRDJ3; TRDD3 matches at 8 bases. The V and J ends lost 0 bases and 0 bases, in that order; junction bases with no gene match: 3. The germline gives CDR1 GEAIGNYY, CDR2 EKD. This CDR3 is 18 amino acids long. The CDR3 reads CACDTWGDSSWDTRQMFF. CDR3 bases: TGTGCCTGTGACACCTGGGGGGATAGCTCCTGGGACACCCGACAGATGTTTTTC.

The chain carries TRDV3 and TRDJ1, with D possibly being TRDD3 (5 bases). Trimming removed 1 base at V and 0 bases at J, with 30 bases between. CDR3 size: 20 residues. Germline values: CDR1 TVYSNPD, CDR2 GDNSRS (reference sequence). The CDR3 loop reads CAFTCVHAYWWIYYTDKLIF. The CDR3 region has the DNA TGTGCCTTTACGTGCGTTCATGCGTACTGGTGGATTTACTACACCGATAAACTCATCTTT.

About this clone: At one end, the junction sequence differs from germline, possibly due to a read error. V and J are TRDV2 and TRDJ3, with TRDD3 matching over 9 bases. The CDR3 extends over 19 amino acids. Germline CDR1 is GEAIGNYY and CDR2 is EKD. The CDR3 sequence is CACFSLGDKGSLDTRQMFF. CDR3 in DNA: TGTGCCTGCTTCTCCTTGGGGGATAAAGGCTCCTTGGACACCCGACAGATGTTTTTC.

On this clone: No DNA is shown, since the ends of the CDR3 on it are uncertain; the CDR3 is the one TCRdb lists. V usage is TRAV29/DV5 and J usage is TRDJ1; the table calls TRDD3, which could not be checked here. Germline V gene data show CDR1 as NSMFDY and CDR2 as ISSIKDK. The CDR3 totals 32 residues, both ends included. The CDR3 loop is CSVLLCSKRGTILPYARDMRTGGYVYTDKLIF.

The V call is TRDV2, the J call TRDJ1; D possibly corresponds to TRDD3 (5 bases). CDR3 length: 17 amino acids. V lost 3 bases, J lost 0 bases, and 19 bases lay in between. Per germline, CDR1 GEAIGNYY and CDR2 EKD. For the CDR3, the DNA is TGTGCCTGTGACCACTGGAGGAGAAAATCGTACACCGATAAACTCATCTTT. Its protein is CACDHWRRKSYTDKLIF.

This clone was detected only a few times. The gene calls are TRDV1 and TRDJ1, with TRDD3 matching 7 bases. The germline V gene encodes CDR1 TSWWSYY and CDR2 QGS. Germline trimming cut 6 bases from V and 0 bases from J; bases unmatched to any gene: 25. This CDR3 has 21 amino acids. CDR3 coding DNA: TGTGCTCTTGGCCCCAAAGCCCTAAGTGGCTGGGGGCTCCAGTACACCGATAAACTCATCTTT. Protein sequence: CALGPKALSGWGLQYTDKLIF.

Concerning this clone: A much larger clone lies a single base off, so this may be a read error. The sample carries other DNA sequences with the same CDR3. The chain has TRDV3 and TRDJ1; D remains ambiguous. Trimming took 2 bases from V and 0 from J, leaving 16 bases between them. This CDR3 has 15 amino acids. The germline CDR1 and CDR2 sequences are TVYSNPD and GDNSRS (reference sequence). For the CDR3, the DNA is TGTGCCTTTGGGGTCGCCCTTGGTGACACCGATAAACTCATCTTT. Translating gives CAFGVALGDTDKLIF.

On this clone itself: The junction differs from germline at one of its ends, possibly a read error. J is TRDJ2 and V is TRDV2; D possibly corresponds to TRDD3 (6 bases). Germline V CDR1 and CDR2: GEAIGNYY, EKD. This CDR3 is 13 amino acids long. CDR3 region: CACDTWGAAKLFF. As DNA, the CDR3 is TGTGCCTGTGACACCTGGGGGGCAGCAAAACTCTTCTTT.

The chain employs TRDV1 and TRDJ1; D is unclear. Germline V gives CDR1 TSWWSYY, CDR2 QGS. The CDR3 spans 17 residues. Trimming cost V 5 bases and J 1 base, with 20 bases left between them. The CDR3 protein is CALGTTVGGFCTDKLIF. CDR3 DNA sequence: TGTGCTCTTGGGACGACGGTCGGCGGCTTCTGCACCGATAAACTCATCTTT.

This clone was observed a few times. Other nucleotide sequences in the sample specify the same CDR3. The V call is TRDV3, the J call TRDJ1, with TRDD3 identical over 13 bases. V shed 4 bases and J 3 bases; nucleotides not matched to a gene: 26. This CDR3 contains 21 residues. The germline CDR1 and CDR2 sequences are TVYSNPD and GDNSRS (reference sequence). As DNA, the CDR3 is TGTGCCTACACACCCCTTCGGTTGGATCGAACTGGGGGATACGCTTCCGATAAACTCATCTTT. Its protein is CAYTPLRLDRTGGYASDKLIF.

Turning to this clone: A read error may account for a junction end that differs from germline. J is TRDJ3 and V is TRDV2; the D gene is possibly TRDD3 (5 bases). The CDR3 loop spans 17 amino acids. Germline V gene sequence: CDR1 GEAIGNYY, CDR2 EKD. CDR3 nucleotide sequence: TGTGCCTGTGCTGAGCTGACCAGCTCCTGGGACACCCGACATATGTTTTTC. Its protein is CACAELTSSWDTRHMFF.